Listed below are T cell receptor beta chains from one sample, sequenced in a study of T cells in localized non-small cell lung cancer. Sequencing used immunoSEQ multiplex PCR; TCRdb keeps in-frame clones, though not all of them. The table records approximately 43,000 clones, approximately 91% of them present only once. Source: peripheral blood, taken before any cancer treatment. The receptors derive from a female donor of 60 years or more with stage I squamous cell lung carcinoma. Each CDR3 is given without its conserved first and last residue. The order of the fields is J gene, V gene, D gene, CDR3 protein. A D gene is named only where the DNA matches it firmly.

J gene: TRBJ1-2
V gene: TRBV7-2
D gene: TRBD1
CDR3 protein: ASSLDGTGLDGYT

J gene: TRBJ1-3
V gene: TRBV19
D gene: .
CDR3 protein: ATNSPGYGNTIY

J gene: TRBJ2-5
V gene: TRBV11-1
D gene: TRBD2
CDR3 protein: ASSPGGAGETQY

J gene: TRBJ1-4
V gene: TRBV18
D gene: TRBD1
CDR3 protein: ASSPGQGGSNEKLF

J gene: TRBJ1-1
V gene: TRBV18
D gene: .
CDR3 protein: ASSQSQGRTEAF

J gene: TRBJ2-7
V gene: TRBV4-3
D gene: .
CDR3 protein: ASSQERAGPYEQY

J gene: TRBJ2-1
V gene: TRBV7-9
D gene: .
CDR3 protein: ASSPSREYNEQF

J gene: TRBJ2-3
V gene: TRBV9
D gene: TRBD2
CDR3 protein: ASSSVAGNTDTQY

J gene: TRBJ1-1
V gene: TRBV10-3
D gene: TRBD1
CDR3 protein: AISGGQGRNTEAF

J gene: TRBJ1-5
V gene: TRBV21-1
D gene: .
CDR3 protein: ARWGRARNQPQH

J gene: TRBJ2-1
V gene: TRBV7-2
D gene: .
CDR3 protein: ASSPGTDYNEQF

J gene: TRBJ2-7
V gene: TRBV11-2
D gene: .
CDR3 protein: ASSLNWRSEQY

J gene: TRBJ1-2
V gene: TRBV20-1
D gene: TRBD1
CDR3 protein: SASGGGYT

J gene: TRBJ2-1
V gene: TRBV7-2
D gene: TRBD2
CDR3 protein: ASSPLLAGITYNEQF

J gene: TRBJ2-6
V gene: TRBV19
D gene: .
CDR3 protein: ASSSGGGANVLT

J gene: TRBJ2-2
V gene: TRBV6-5
D gene: TRBD2
CDR3 protein: ASSGLAGAGELF

J gene: TRBJ1-2
V gene: TRBV7-2
D gene: .
CDR3 protein: ASSLRQSNIGYT